Sequencing of this T cell receptor beta chain was carried out in a study of multiple sclerosis patients with progressive multifocal leukoencephalopathy. There are 13 residues in the CDR3. Germline loops: CDR1 SGHRS, CDR2 YFSETQ. V lost 4 bases, J lost 5 bases, and 11 bases lay in between. Time point of the sample: approximately 11 months of natalizumab therapy. Libraries were prepared by immunoSEQ multiplex PCR; TCRdb keeps only in-frame clonotypes and omits some of them. Altogether about 25,000 clones are present, around 90% being singletons, with the ten largest covering around 2.5%. The starting material was PBMCs, obtained from a patient treated with natalizumab. This clonotype was sampled from a man aged 25 to 40 with multiple sclerosis. J is TRBJ2-3 and V is TRBV5-1; no reliable D call. CDR3 coding DNA: TGCGCCAGCAGCAGCCGTGAATTAGATACGCAGTATTTT. It specifies CASSSRELDTQYF.